These T cell receptor beta chains were read from a single sample in a study of human T cells and chemical hapten exposure. TCRdb reprocessed the RACE reads via MiXCR and lists one record per CDR3 protein. The repertoire holds about 84,000 distinct CDR3 sequences, 10% seen once, with less than 6.5% in the top ten. The sequenced sample was whole blood, obtained in connection with sensitization to the hapten diphenylcyclopropenone (DPC). The receptors originated from a woman in her 50s with alopecia areata. Some clones in this sample may be carry-over from other donors' samples. Both conserved end residues are part of each CDR3. Fields, in order: D gene, J gene, clone size, V gene, CDR3 protein, CDR3 DNA. The D gene is left open where the match is weak. Part of the rows lack a size; the others show once, few, many or a class for expanded clones.

>-|TRBJ2-1|-|TRBV28
CASSLSSGKRYNEQFF
TGTGCCAGCAGTTTAAGTAGTGGTAAGAGATACAATGAGCAGTTCTTC
>TRBD2|TRBJ2-1|many|TRBV30
CAWNGLVSYNEQFF
TGTGCCTGGAACGGACTAGTCTCTTACAATGAGCAGTTCTTC
>TRBD2|TRBJ2-5|few|TRBV20-1
CSARSSGRVETQYF
TGCAGTGCTAGGTCTAGCGGGAGGGTAGAGACCCAGTACTTC
>-|TRBJ2-3|-|TRBV29-1
CSVGGTDTQYF
TGCAGCGTCGGCGGCACAGATACGCAGTATTTT
>-|TRBJ1-1|many|TRBV7-6
CASSLPRTEAFF
TGTGCCAGCAGCCTGCCACGCACTGAAGCTTTCTTT
>TRBD1|TRBJ2-7|-|TRBV5-1
CASSPRQGRDEQYF
TGCGCCAGCAGCCCGAGACAGGGGCGCGACGAGCAGTACTTC
>TRBD1|TRBJ1-5|many|TRBV29-1
CSARDRGGPQHF
TGCAGCGCCCGGGACAGGGGTGGGCCCCAGCATTTT
>-|TRBJ1-1|-|TRBV4-3
CASSPQVNTEAFF
TGCGCCAGCAGCCCCCAGGTGAACACTGAAGCTTTCTTT
>TRBD2|TRBJ2-1|-|TRBV12-3/TRBV12-4
CASSSTTSGRIYHEQFF
TGTGCCAGCAGTTCCACAACTAGCGGGAGGATCTACCATGAGCAGTTCTTC
>TRBD2|TRBJ2-2|-|TRBV24-1
CATSEGGKPGELFF
TGTGCCACCAGTGAGGGAGGGAAGCCCGGGGAGCTGTTTTTT
>TRBD1|TRBJ2-7|many|TRBV7-9
CASRSTGFSSYEQYF
TGTGCCAGCAGGTCGACAGGGTTTTCATCCTACGAGCAGTACTTC
>-|TRBJ2-1|-|TRBV25-1
CASSEFKSGRDNEQFF
TGTGCCAGCAGTGAATTTAAGAGCGGACGGGACAATGAGCAGTTCTTC
>-|TRBJ1-5|-|TRBV28
CASSFTNQPQHF
TGTGCCAGCAGTTTTACTAATCAGCCCCAGCATTTT
>-|TRBJ2-3|many|TRBV14
CASSQSGGPSTDTQYF
TGTGCCAGCAGCCAGAGTGGAGGACCTAGCACAGATACGCAGTATTTT
>-|TRBJ2-5|few|TRBV3-1
CASSQPGTLPGETQYF
TGTGCCAGCAGCCAACCCGGGACCCTTCCTGGAGAGACCCAGTACTTC
>TRBD2|TRBJ2-2|few|TRBV14
CASSQGALAGRTGELFF
TGTGCCAGCAGCCAAGGTGCCCTAGCGGGTCGCACCGGGGAGCTGTTTTTT
>TRBD2|TRBJ2-2|few|TRBV6-5
CASSQLAGGTGELFF
TGTGCCAGCAGTCAGCTAGCGGGAGGCACCGGGGAGCTGTTTTTT
>TRBD1|TRBJ2-5|many|TRBV29-1
CSAGTVSSETQYF
TGCAGCGCCGGGACAGTCAGCTCAGAGACCCAGTACTTC
>-|TRBJ1-2|many|TRBV19
CASTMVQNYGYTF
TGTGCCAGTACTATGGTACAAAACTATGGCTACACCTTC